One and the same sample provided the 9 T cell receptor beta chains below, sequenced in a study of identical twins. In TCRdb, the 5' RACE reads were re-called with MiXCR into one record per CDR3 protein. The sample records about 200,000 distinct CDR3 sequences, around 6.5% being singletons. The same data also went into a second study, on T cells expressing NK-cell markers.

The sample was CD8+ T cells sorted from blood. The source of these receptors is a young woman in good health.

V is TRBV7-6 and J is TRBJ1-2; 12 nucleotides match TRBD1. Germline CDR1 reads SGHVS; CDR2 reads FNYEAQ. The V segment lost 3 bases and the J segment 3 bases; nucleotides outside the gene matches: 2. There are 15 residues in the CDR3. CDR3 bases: TGTGCCAGCAGCTTGGGGACAGGGGGCTACTATGGCTACACCTTC. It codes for CASSLGTGGYYGYTF.

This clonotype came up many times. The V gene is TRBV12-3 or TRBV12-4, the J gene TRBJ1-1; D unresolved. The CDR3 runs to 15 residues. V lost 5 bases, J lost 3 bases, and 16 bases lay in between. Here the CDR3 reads CASSTLLGAYTEAFF. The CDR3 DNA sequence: TGTGCCAGCAGTACCCTCCTGGGCGCCTACACTGAAGCTTTCTTT.

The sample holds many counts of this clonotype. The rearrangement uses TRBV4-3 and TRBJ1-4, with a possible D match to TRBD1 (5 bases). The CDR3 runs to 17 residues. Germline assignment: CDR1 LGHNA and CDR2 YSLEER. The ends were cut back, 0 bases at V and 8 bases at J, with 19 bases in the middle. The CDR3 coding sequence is TGCGCCAGCAGCCAAGATTCGGGGGGGACGGGGAGGGAAAAACTGTTTTTT. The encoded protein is CASSQDSGGTGREKLFF.

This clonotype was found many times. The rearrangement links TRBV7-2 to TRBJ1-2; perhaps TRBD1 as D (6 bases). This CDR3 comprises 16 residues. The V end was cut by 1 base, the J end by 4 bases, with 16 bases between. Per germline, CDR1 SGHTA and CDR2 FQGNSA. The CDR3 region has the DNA TGTGCCAGCAGCTTAGGGTGGGACATGCTCTTCTATGGCTACACCTTC. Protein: CASSLGWDMLFYGYTF.

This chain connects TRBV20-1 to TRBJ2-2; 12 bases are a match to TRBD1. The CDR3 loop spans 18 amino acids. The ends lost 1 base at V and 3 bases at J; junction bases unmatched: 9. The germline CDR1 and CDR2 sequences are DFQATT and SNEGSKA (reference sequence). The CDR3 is CSARGRRRDRGHTGELFF. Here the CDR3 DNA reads TGCAGTGCTAGAGGCCGGCGTAGGGACAGGGGGCACACCGGGGAGCTGTTTTTT.

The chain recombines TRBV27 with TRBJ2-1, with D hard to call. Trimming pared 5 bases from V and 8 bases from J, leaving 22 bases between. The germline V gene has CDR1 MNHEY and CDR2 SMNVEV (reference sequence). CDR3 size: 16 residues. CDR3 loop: CASSPNLNWFHDEQFF. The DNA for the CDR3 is TGTGCCAGCAGTCCTAATCTTAACTGGTTCCACGATGAGCAGTTCTTC.

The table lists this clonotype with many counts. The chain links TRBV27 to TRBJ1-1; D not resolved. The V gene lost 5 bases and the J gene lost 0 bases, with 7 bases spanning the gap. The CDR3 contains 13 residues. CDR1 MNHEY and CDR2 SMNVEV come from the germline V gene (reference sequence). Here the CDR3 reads CASSLDMNTEAFF. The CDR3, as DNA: TGTGCCAGCAGTCTAGACATGAACACTGAAGCTTTCTTT.

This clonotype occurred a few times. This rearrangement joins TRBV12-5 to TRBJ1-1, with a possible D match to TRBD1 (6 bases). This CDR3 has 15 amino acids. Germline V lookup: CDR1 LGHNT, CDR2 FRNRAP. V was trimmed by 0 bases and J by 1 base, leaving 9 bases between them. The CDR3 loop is CASGLVRTANTEAFF. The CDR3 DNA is TGTGCTAGTGGTTTGGTAAGGACAGCGAACACTGAAGCTTTCTTT.

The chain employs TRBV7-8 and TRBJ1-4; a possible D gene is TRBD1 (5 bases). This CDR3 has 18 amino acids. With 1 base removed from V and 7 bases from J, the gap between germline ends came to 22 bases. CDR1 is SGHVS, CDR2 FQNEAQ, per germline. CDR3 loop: CASSLDMNRLGEGEKLFF. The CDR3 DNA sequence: TGTGCCAGCAGCTTAGATATGAACAGGCTCGGTGAGGGTGAAAAACTGTTTTTT.